This is a list of T cell receptor beta chains from one sample in a study of blood T cells in healthy people across ages. A single record per CDR3 protein comes from TCRdb applying MiXCR to the 5' RACE reads. The sample holds about 1,400,000 distinct CDR3 sequences, roughly 59% seen once. Specimen: blood. These receptors all come from a man aged 18 to 30 in good health. Each CDR3 is given with its conserved first and last residue. The D gene is left open where the match is weak. The size field is filled for only some rows; it gives once, few, many or a size class.

clone size	V gene	D gene	J gene	CDR3 protein	CDR3 DNA
-	TRBV20-1	TRBD2	TRBJ2-7	CSAEISGESYEQYF	TGCAGTGCGGAAATTAGCGGGGAGTCCTACGAGCAGTACTTC
-	TRBV12-3/TRBV12-4	TRBD1	TRBJ1-2	CASNEGGGSGYTF	TGTGCCAGCAACGAGGGAGGGGGCTCTGGCTACACCTTC
-	TRBV11-2	-	TRBJ1-1	CASRRPGTANTEAFF	TGTGCCAGCAGGCGTCCCGGGACGGCGAACACTGAAGCTTTCTTT
-	TRBV27	TRBD2	TRBJ2-1	CASSLRSGGRNEQFF	TGTGCCAGCAGTCTACGTTCGGGGGGTCGGAATGAGCAGTTCTTC
-	TRBV25-1	-	TRBJ1-6	CASSGGFSPLHF	TGTGCCAGCAGTGGCGGGTTCTCACCCCTCCACTTT
once	TRBV29-1	-	TRBJ1-1	CSVEEGPMNTEAFF	TGCAGCGTTGAAGAGGGGCCCATGAACACTGAAGCTTTCTTT
few	TRBV29-1	-	TRBJ1-4	CSVSGRTNEKLFF	TGCAGCGTCTCCGGGCGTACTAATGAAAAACTGTTTTTT
-	TRBV4-2	TRBD2	TRBJ2-7	CANSQGGAGGWEQYF	TGTGCCAACAGCCAAGGTGGAGCGGGGGGGTGGGAGCAGTACTTC
-	TRBV12-3/TRBV12-4	TRBD2	TRBJ2-1	CASRSSGRAIDEQFF	TGTGCCAGCAGATCTAGCGGGAGGGCCATCGATGAGCAGTTCTTC
-	TRBV6-2/TRBV6-3	TRBD1	TRBJ1-5	CASTLQGFANQPQHF	TGTGCCAGCACTCTACAGGGGTTTGCCAATCAGCCCCAGCATTTT
-	TRBV5-6	-	TRBJ2-7	CASSTPQGLNNEQYF	TGTGCCAGCAGCACCCCACAGGGATTGAACAATGAGCAGTACTTC
few	TRBV15	-	TRBJ2-7	CATSSPGLTKTPYEQYF	TGTGCCACCAGCAGTCCTGGACTCACAAAAACTCCCTACGAGCAGTACTTC
few	TRBV9	-	TRBJ2-1	CASSVLDEQFF	TGTGCCAGCAGCGTCCTAGATGAGCAGTTCTTC
few	TRBV6-5	-	TRBJ1-1	CASSSPPANTEAFF	TGTGCCAGCAGCTCCCCTCCGGCGAACACTGAAGCTTTCTTT
-	TRBV4-2	-	TRBJ2-7	CASSQVGGTVDYEQYF	TGTGCCAGCAGCCAAGTTGGCGGGACAGTCGACTACGAGCAGTACTTC
-	TRBV4-1	TRBD1	TRBJ1-1	CASSQVFVGQGPTEAFF	TGCGCCAGCAGCCAAGTATTCGTAGGACAGGGGCCCACTGAAGCTTTCTTT
once	TRBV7-9	TRBD2	TRBJ2-3	CASSSVRSGPTSTDTQYF	TGTGCCAGCAGCTCGGTCCGTAGCGGGCCAACGAGCACAGATACGCAGTATTTT
-	TRBV4-3	TRBD2	TRBJ2-1	CASSQDYGTRAYNEQFF	TGCGCCAGCAGCCAAGATTACGGGACTAGAGCCTACAATGAGCAGTTCTTC
-	TRBV12-3/TRBV12-4	-	TRBJ2-1	CSSSFSGHEQFF	TGTTCCAGCAGTTTTTCGGGACATGAGCAGTTCTTC
-	TRBV4-2	-	TRBJ2-1	CASSPRYRNEQFF	TGTGCCAGCAGCCCAAGATATCGTAATGAGCAGTTCTTC
-	TRBV9	TRBD1	TRBJ1-6	CASSVEGQGNSPLHF	TGTGCCAGCAGCGTAGAAGGACAGGGTAATTCACCCCTCCACTTT
-	TRBV29-1	-	TRBJ2-1	CSVESQGNEQFF	TGCAGCGTTGAGAGTCAGGGGAATGAGCAGTTCTTC
-	TRBV6-5	-	TRBJ1-4	CASSYSAGLGEKLFF	TGTGCCAGCAGTTACTCTGCGGGGCTGGGTGAAAAACTGTTTTTT
-	TRBV5-5	-	TRBJ2-1	CAGSLSGNEQFF	TGTGCCGGCAGCTTATCCGGTAATGAGCAGTTCTTC
many	TRBV4-1	-	TRBJ1-4	CASSTSRDPTNEKLFF	TGCGCCAGCAGCACGTCCCGGGATCCGACTAATGAAAAACTGTTTTTT
-	TRBV10-3	-	TRBJ2-7	CAISDSRDNEQYF	TGTGCCATCAGTGATAGCAGGGACAACGAGCAGTACTTC
-	TRBV11-2	-	TRBJ2-7	CASTRFWPFEQYF	TGTGCCAGCACCCGTTTTTGGCCTTTCGAGCAGTACTTC
few	TRBV7-9	TRBD2	TRBJ2-3	CASSFSSGGTDTQYF	TGTGCCAGCAGCTTTTCTAGCGGGGGCACAGATACGCAGTATTTT
-	TRBV9	TRBD2	TRBJ2-5	CASSPRLALQETQYF	TGTGCCAGCAGCCCAAGACTAGCGTTACAGGAGACCCAGTACTTC
few	TRBV5-5	TRBD1	TRBJ2-5	CASTSGTDQETQYF	TGTGCCAGCACCAGTGGGACAGACCAAGAGACCCAGTACTTC
-	TRBV3-1	-	TRBJ1-6	CASSQMMTDDSPLHF	TGTGCCAGCAGCCAAATGATGACCGATGACTCACCCCTCCACTTT
-	TRBV4-2	-	TRBJ2-7	CASSQATSYEQYF	TGTGCCAGCAGCCAAGCGACTTCCTACGAGCAGTACTTC
-	TRBV5-1	TRBD2	TRBJ2-7	CASSDPGLDYEQYF	TGCGCCAGCAGCGATCCGGGACTAGACTACGAGCAGTACTTC
-	TRBV25-1	-	TRBJ1-4	CASTTGEKLFF	TGTGCCAGCACCACCGGCGAAAAACTGTTTTTT
-	TRBV7-9	-	TRBJ1-2	CASSLGGLVDYGYTF	TGTGCCAGCAGCTTAGGGGGACTAGTGGACTATGGCTACACCTTC
few	TRBV7-7	-	TRBJ2-5	CASSLLRLETQYF	TGTGCTAGCAGCTTATTACGCCTTGAGACCCAGTACTTC
few	TRBV7-9	-	TRBJ2-4	CASSFVRGPGNIQYF	TGTGCCAGCAGCTTCGTACGGGGTCCAGGAAACATTCAGTACTTC
-	TRBV4-1	TRBD1	TRBJ2-1	CASSHRTGGEGEQFF	TGCGCCAGCAGCCACCGGACAGGGGGCGAGGGTGAGCAGTTCTTC
-	TRBV28	TRBD1	TRBJ2-5	CASSSEDREETQYF	TGTGCCAGCAGTTCCGAGGACAGGGAAGAGACCCAGTACTTC
-	TRBV6-2/TRBV6-3	-	TRBJ2-5	CASRQPDTTTQETQYF	TGTGCCAGCAGGCAACCGGATACTACTACCCAAGAGACCCAGTACTTC
few	TRBV4-2	-	TRBJ2-1	CASSLRHPIDGSSYNEQFF	TGTGCCAGCAGCCTTCGCCACCCAATTGACGGTAGCTCCTACAATGAGCAGTTCTTC
few	TRBV7-2	TRBD2	TRBJ2-1	CASSPASGKGNEQFF	TGTGCCAGCAGCCCCGCGAGCGGGAAAGGGAATGAGCAGTTCTTC
-	TRBV20-1	TRBD2	TRBJ2-3	CSSTSSGADTQYF	TGCAGTTCAACCAGTAGCGGGGCAGATACGCAGTATTTT
-	TRBV15	-	TRBJ2-5	CATSRDQGPETQYF	TGTGCCACCAGCAGAGATCAGGGCCCAGAGACCCAGTACTTC
-	TRBV7-9	-	TRBJ1-2	CASSRGGLTNGYTF	TGTGCCAGCAGCCGGGGAGGTCTCACTAACGGCTACACCTTC
-	TRBV27	TRBD1	TRBJ1-5	CASGTGLQPQHF	TGTGCCAGCGGGACAGGGCTTCAGCCCCAGCATTTT
-	TRBV20-1	TRBD1	TRBJ2-4	CSADDRVAKNIQYF	TGCAGTGCAGATGACAGGGTAGCCAAAAACATTCAGTACTTC
once	TRBV12-3/TRBV12-4	-	TRBJ1-1	CASSYADRRGTEAFF	TGTGCCAGCAGTTACGCCGACAGGAGAGGCACTGAAGCTTTCTTT
once	TRBV5-8	-	TRBJ2-7	CASSLGWRNEQYF	TGTGCCAGCAGCTTAGGTTGGAGGAACGAGCAGTACTTC
few	TRBV27	-	TRBJ2-4	CASSLARGSIQYF	TGTGCCAGCAGTTTAGCCAGGGGTAGCATTCAGTACTTC
once	TRBV9	-	TRBJ1-2	CASSNTGPYGYTF	TGTGCCAGCAGCAATACAGGCCCTTATGGCTACACCTTC
few	TRBV20-1	TRBD1	TRBJ2-3	CSARDRVGLDTQYF	TGCAGTGCGAGAGACAGGGTCGGTTTAGATACGCAGTATTTT
few	TRBV10-1	-	TRBJ2-1	CASSESGAGLEFF	TGCGCCAGCAGTGAGTCTGGGGCAGGGCTCGAGTTCTTC
-	TRBV10-3	-	TRBJ2-5	CAISESRDETQYF	TGTGCCATCAGTGAGTCCAGGGATGAGACCCAGTACTTC
-	TRBV7-2	-	TRBJ2-3	CASSDYGPSTDTQYF	TGTGCCAGCAGTGATTACGGGCCTAGCACAGATACGCAGTATTTT
-	TRBV7-9	TRBD2	TRBJ2-2	CASSETSGGQLAGELFF	TGTGCCAGCAGCGAGACTAGCGGGGGGCAATTGGCCGGGGAGCTGTTTTTT
-	TRBV4-1	-	TRBJ2-5	CASSQVGGAPVETQYF	TGCGCCAGCAGCCAAGTTGGAGGGGCGCCGGTAGAGACCCAGTACTTC
few	TRBV20-1	-	TRBJ2-1	CSARERGVGSYNEQFF	TGCAGTGCTAGAGAACGGGGAGTAGGTTCCTACAATGAGCAGTTCTTC
-	TRBV21-1	-	TRBJ2-7	CASSNRDRDLAWRCGQYF	TGTGCCAGCAGCAACCGGGACAGGGACTTGGCTTGGAGATGCGGGCAGTACTTC